The entry below gives a single T cell receptor beta chain sequence along with its context. Its antigen is still unknown. Donors were healthy HIV-negative adults without recent acute infections or vaccinations. The sample belongs to a study of shared clonotypes between healthy human individuals. Study findings and constraints: Sharing across four donors was seen in around 5% of naive CD4 clonotypes. Non-shared clonotypes showed lower generation probabilities than clonotypes common to all four donors.

Only in-frame clones appear in the TCRdb table, and some are missing; sequencing was by immunoSEQ multiplex PCR. The sample consists of about 1.5 million clones, around 98% of them appearing once. The germline gives CDR1 SGHRS, CDR2 YFSETQ. The CDR3 runs to 17 residues. J lost 4 bases, V lost 3 bases, and 13 bases had no gene match. J is TRBJ2-5 and V is TRBV5-1; 9 bases are shared with TRBD1. The TCR sequence derives from a man aged 30 to 39 in good health. The specimen sequenced was naive CD4+ T cells sorted from blood. Subset: CD45RA+ positively selected. CDR3 loop: CASSSNQQGAVAETQYF. The DNA of the CDR3 is TGCGCCAGCAGCTCGAACCAACAGGGGGCGGTGGCAGAGACCCAGTACTTC.